The rows below give T cell receptor beta chains drawn from one sample of a study of cytomegalovirus exposure and HLA in healthy donors. The method was immunoSEQ multiplex PCR; TCRdb's version includes in-frame clones alone and lacks a portion of them. The sample yields 150,000 to 200,000 clones, around 75% seen once. Material: PBMCs. The receptors were gathered from a woman aged 45-60 years in good health and CMV-seronegative. Each CDR3 is given with its conserved first and last residue. The order of the fields is J gene, D gene, clone size, V gene, CDR3 protein, CDR3 DNA. D genes are given only for firm matches. Some rows mark clone size as missing; the rest say once, few, many or name a class of expanded clone.

J gene: TRBJ1-6; D gene: TRBD1; clone size: NA; V gene: TRBV6-1; CDR3 protein: CASSGDRASNSPLHF; CDR3 DNA: TGTGCCAGCAGTGGAGACAGGGCAAGTAATTCACCCCTCCACTTT
J gene: TRBJ1-5; D gene: NA; clone size: NA; V gene: TRBV5-1; CDR3 protein: CASSYNSNQPQHF; CDR3 DNA: TGCGCCAGCAGCTATAATAGCAATCAGCCCCAGCATTTT
J gene: TRBJ2-5; D gene: NA; clone size: NA; V gene: TRBV11-2; CDR3 protein: CASSPQGRAVETQYF; CDR3 DNA: TGTGCCAGCAGCCCTCAGGGGCGGGCGGTAGAGACCCAGTACTTC
J gene: TRBJ2-7; D gene: TRBD1; clone size: NA; V gene: TRBV9; CDR3 protein: CASSADRTGYEQYF; CDR3 DNA: TGTGCCAGCAGCGCGGACAGGACGGGCTACGAGCAGTACTTC
J gene: TRBJ2-2; D gene: NA; clone size: NA; V gene: TRBV7-6; CDR3 protein: CASSNTGANTGELFF; CDR3 DNA: TGTGCCAGCAGCAACACGGGGGCGAACACCGGGGAGCTGTTTTTT
J gene: TRBJ1-2; D gene: TRBD1; clone size: NA; V gene: TRBV6-5; CDR3 protein: CASSSPDRGDYGYTF; CDR3 DNA: TGTGCCAGCAGTTCCCCCGACAGGGGCGACTATGGCTACACCTTC
J gene: TRBJ1-1; D gene: TRBD1; clone size: NA; V gene: TRBV19; CDR3 protein: CASSIPGGSNTEAFF; CDR3 DNA: TGTGCCAGTAGTATACCAGGGGGATCGAACACTGAAGCTTTCTTT
J gene: TRBJ1-1; D gene: TRBD1; clone size: NA; V gene: TRBV7-9; CDR3 protein: CASRRWSGTGLNTEAFF; CDR3 DNA: TGTGCCAGCAGACGATGGTCCGGGACAGGTTTGAACACTGAAGCTTTCTTT
J gene: TRBJ2-3; D gene: TRBD2; clone size: NA; V gene: TRBV27; CDR3 protein: CASSGLASSTDTQYF; CDR3 DNA: TGTGCCAGCAGCGGACTAGCGTCTAGCACAGATACGCAGTATTTT
J gene: TRBJ2-3; D gene: TRBD2; clone size: NA; V gene: TRBV28; CDR3 protein: CASSLRPSGRPSTDTQYF; CDR3 DNA: TGTGCCAGCAGTTTGAGACCTAGCGGGAGGCCTAGCACAGATACGCAGTATTTT
J gene: TRBJ2-1; D gene: NA; clone size: NA; V gene: TRBV2; CDR3 protein: CASSEAGLQSYNEQFF; CDR3 DNA: TGTGCCAGCAGTGAAGCAGGCTTACAGTCCTACAATGAGCAGTTCTTC
J gene: TRBJ2-3; D gene: NA; clone size: few; V gene: TRBV13; CDR3 protein: CASSSNQADTQYF; CDR3 DNA: TGTGCCAGCAGCTCTAACCAGGCGGATACGCAGTATTTT
J gene: TRBJ1-1; D gene: NA; clone size: NA; V gene: TRBV9; CDR3 protein: CASSALPEPLNTEAFF; CDR3 DNA: TGTGCCAGCAGCGCCCTCCCGGAGCCCCTGAACACTGAAGCTTTCTTT
J gene: TRBJ2-2; D gene: NA; clone size: NA; V gene: TRBV7-6; CDR3 protein: CASSLVGSGPQGGELFF; CDR3 DNA: TGTGCCAGCAGCTTAGTTGGTAGCGGGCCACAGGGCGGGGAGCTGTTTTTT
J gene: TRBJ2-5; D gene: TRBD1; clone size: NA; V gene: TRBV19; CDR3 protein: CASSPRTGGGETQYF; CDR3 DNA: TGTGCCAGTAGTCCAAGGACAGGGGGCGGGGAGACCCAGTACTTC
J gene: TRBJ2-7; D gene: NA; clone size: NA; V gene: TRBV10-3; CDR3 protein: CAISDLPPRAEEQYF; CDR3 DNA: TGTGCCATCAGTGATCTCCCCCCCAGAGCGGAGGAGCAGTACTTC
J gene: TRBJ1-4; D gene: TRBD1; clone size: NA; V gene: TRBV15; CDR3 protein: CATSRDPTGDEKLFF; CDR3 DNA: TGTGCCACCAGCAGAGATCCAACAGGGGATGAAAAACTGTTTTTT
J gene: TRBJ2-7; D gene: NA; clone size: NA; V gene: TRBV7-8; CDR3 protein: CASSRLQGSGEQYF; CDR3 DNA: TGTGCCAGCAGCCGACTGCAGGGGTCTGGCGAGCAGTACTTC
J gene: TRBJ2-7; D gene: TRBD1; clone size: NA; V gene: TRBV5-4; CDR3 protein: CASSAGTGGYEQYF; CDR3 DNA: TGTGCCAGCAGCGCAGGGACAGGCGGTTACGAGCAGTACTTC
J gene: TRBJ2-5; D gene: NA; clone size: few; V gene: TRBV6-1; CDR3 protein: CASSQQGPGETQYF; CDR3 DNA: TGTGCCAGCAGTCAACAGGGTCCGGGCGAGACCCAGTACTTC
J gene: TRBJ2-1; D gene: TRBD2; clone size: NA; V gene: TRBV6-6; CDR3 protein: CASIRTSGRGGEQFF; CDR3 DNA: TGTGCCAGCATTAGGACTAGCGGGAGGGGTGGTGAGCAGTTCTTC
J gene: TRBJ1-1; D gene: TRBD1; clone size: few; V gene: TRBV29-1; CDR3 protein: CSVGQVEAFF; CDR3 DNA: TGCAGCGTAGGACAGGTTGAAGCTTTCTTT
J gene: TRBJ2-5; D gene: NA; clone size: NA; V gene: TRBV30; CDR3 protein: CAWSVAGGETQYF; CDR3 DNA: TGTGCCTGGAGTGTAGCCGGAGGGGAGACCCAGTACTTC
J gene: TRBJ2-1; D gene: NA; clone size: NA; V gene: TRBV27; CDR3 protein: CASQDPSAGSNEQFF; CDR3 DNA: TGTGCCAGCCAGGACCCTAGCGCCGGTTCCAATGAGCAGTTCTTC
J gene: TRBJ2-3; D gene: TRBD1; clone size: few; V gene: TRBV5-8; CDR3 protein: CASSLAGTGSTDTQYF; CDR3 DNA: TGTGCCAGCAGCTTGGCTGGGACAGGGAGCACAGATACGCAGTATTTT
J gene: TRBJ1-2; D gene: TRBD1; clone size: NA; V gene: TRBV4-1; CDR3 protein: CASSQVQGESGYTF; CDR3 DNA: TGCGCCAGCAGCCAAGTGCAGGGGGAGAGCGGCTACACCTTC
J gene: TRBJ2-3; D gene: TRBD1; clone size: NA; V gene: TRBV5-1; CDR3 protein: CASSRDSSTDTQYF; CDR3 DNA: TGCGCCAGCAGCCGGGACAGTAGCACAGATACGCAGTATTTT
J gene: TRBJ1-1; D gene: NA; clone size: NA; V gene: TRBV6-1; CDR3 protein: CASVGHANTEAFF; CDR3 DNA: TGTGCCAGCGTGGGACACGCGAACACTGAAGCTTTCTTT